Below, 29 T cell receptor beta chains from the same sample are listed, as sequenced in a study of blood T cells in healthy people across ages. A J-beta primer mix and a sample-barcoded 5' primer were used in a second PCR of roughly 7 to 12 cycles. Each CDR3 protein gets one entry after TCRdb re-called the 5' RACE reads with MiXCR. The sample lists 1.4 million or so distinct CDR3 sequences, 42% seen once, with approximately 4% in the top ten. The sequenced material came from blood. These receptors all come from a woman aged 18-29 years in good health.

J is TRBJ2-1 and V is TRBV15, with 9 bases identical to TRBD1. With 5 bases clipped from V and 4 bases from J, the junction kept 12 bases outside the gene matches. The germline V gene has CDR1 LNHNV and CDR2 YYDKDF (reference sequence). The CDR3 extends over 17 amino acids. For the CDR3, the DNA is TGTGCCACCAGCCGCGGATTACCGGGACAGGGATACAATGAGCAGTTCTTC. This sequence encodes CATSRGLPGQGYNEQFF.

The chain recombines TRBV2 with TRBJ2-1; maybe TRBD2 (5 bases). Between the trimmed V and J ends, which lost 9 bases and 0 bases, there was a span of 15 bases. Germline-derived CDR1 and CDR2 are SNHLY and FYNNEI. This CDR3 region has 15 residues. The CDR3, as DNA: TGTGCCAGAGCAGGAGTGGGGAGCTCCTACAATGAGCAGTTCTTC. This encodes CARAGVGSSYNEQFF.

The chain recombines TRBV7-2 with TRBJ2-7; D is unresolved. The CDR3 loop spans 16 amino acids. CDR1 and CDR2 from the germline V gene are SGHTA and FQGNSA. V lost 3 bases to trimming and J lost 0 bases, with 15 bases between them. The CDR3 nucleotides are TGTGCCAGCAGCTTGCACGCAGGTGCCAGCTCCTACGAGCAGTACTTC. Translating gives CASSLHAGASSYEQYF.

This clonotype has a handful of counts. This chain connects TRBV4-1 to TRBJ2-3; 9 bases map to TRBD2. Germline V gives CDR1 MGHRA, CDR2 YSYEKL. The CDR3 length is 16 residues. V shed 1 base and J 1 base; nucleotides not matched to a gene: 3. DNA of the CDR3: TGCGCCAGCAGCCAAGCACTAGCGGGTCGCACAGATACGCAGTATTTT. This translates into CASSQALAGRTDTQYF.

This clonotype came up once. The V and J genes are TRBV15 and TRBJ2-7; D tentatively reads TRBD1 or TRBD2 (5 bases each). The CDR3 totals 12 residues. The germline V gene encodes CDR1 LNHNV and CDR2 YYDKDF (reference sequence). Trimming removed 5 bases at V and 7 bases at J, with 12 bases between. The CDR3 DNA follows: TGTGCCACCAGCCGAGGGGAAAATGAGCAGTACTTC. This codes for CATSRGENEQYF. Full variable domain (outside the CDR3, taken from reference TRBV15 and TRBJ2-7): DAMVIQNPRYQVTQFGKPVTLSCSQTLNHNVMYWYQQKSSQAPKLLFHYYDKDFNNEADTPDNFQSRRPNTSFCFLDIRSPGLGDTAMYLCATSRGENEQYFGPGTRLTVT.

The chain employs TRBV5-1 and TRBJ2-7; 13 nucleotides match TRBD2. The V and J ends lost 0 bases and 3 bases, in that order; junction bases with no gene match: 3. The germline CDR1 and CDR2 sequences are SGHRS and YFSETQ. This CDR3 comprises 16 residues. This chain's CDR3 is CASSLGGTSGNYEQYF. DNA of the CDR3: TGCGCCAGCAGCTTGGGAGGGACTAGCGGGAACTACGAGCAGTACTTC.

J is TRBJ1-1 and V is TRBV9; 9 nucleotides match TRBD1. The CDR3 spans 14 residues. The germline CDR1 and CDR2 sequences are SGDLS and YYNGEE. V was clipped by 7 bases and J by 6 bases; unmatched bases: 10. The CDR3 nucleotides are TGTGCCAGCTCTCTGACAGGGGGTGGCCCTGAAGCTTTCTTT. Translated, it gives CASSLTGGGPEAFF.

V and J are TRBV6-6 and TRBJ1-6, with unresolved D. Trimming removed 6 bases at V and 9 bases at J, with 18 bases between. Germline CDR1 is MNHNY and CDR2 is SVGAGI (reference sequence). The CDR3 runs to 15 residues. This CDR3 is CASRPLYRRVSPLHF. For the CDR3, the DNA is TGTGCCAGCAGACCACTGTACAGAAGGGTTTCACCCCTCCACTTT.

This chain uses TRBV18 with TRBJ1-1; no clear D. This CDR3 comprises 15 residues. The V gene's germline CDR1 is KGHSH and CDR2 LQKENI. Trimming took 4 bases from V and 5 from J, leaving 17 bases between them. CDR3 sequence: CASSQEGNARTEAFF. The DNA of the CDR3 is TGTGCCAGCTCACAAGAAGGGAACGCACGGACTGAAGCTTTCTTT.

There are a few counts of this clonotype. V is TRBV27 and J is TRBJ2-1, with a possible D match to TRBD1 (6 bases). Per the germline V gene, CDR1 is MNHEY and CDR2 is SMNVEV (reference sequence). This CDR3 is 16 amino acids long. Trimming pared 4 bases from V and 0 bases from J, leaving 13 bases between. The DNA for the CDR3 is TGTGCCAGCAGTTCCTATAAAGGGGGCTCCTACAATGAGCAGTTCTTC. It translates to CASSSYKGGSYNEQFF.

Here the CDR3 reads CASDLSYGYTF. The CDR3 region has the DNA TGTGCCAGCGACTTATCCTATGGCTACACCTTC. The chain carries TRBV2 and TRBJ1-2, with D unresolved. V lost 8 bases and J 4 bases, leaving 8 bases between the germline ends. Germline V gene sequence: CDR1 SNHLY, CDR2 FYNNEI. This CDR3 contains 11 residues.

This clonotype was counted only a few times. The chain recombines TRBV6-2 or TRBV6-3 with TRBJ1-2; 7 nucleotides line up with TRBD1. The CDR3 runs 13 residues. V trimming: 5 bases; J trimming: 4 bases; junction bases outside the gene matches: 4. Germline V gives CDR1 MNHEY, CDR2 SVGEGT. The CDR3 protein is CASSHGQAYGYTF. Here the CDR3 DNA reads TGTGCCAGCAGTCATGGACAGGCCTATGGCTACACCTTC.

Ten or more counts support this clonotype. This chain links TRBV5-1 with TRBJ2-7; unclear D gene. The germline gives CDR1 SGHRS, CDR2 YFSETQ. The CDR3 has 14 residues. The germline V and J ends were trimmed by 2 bases and 2 bases, with 11 bases remaining between them. The CDR3 loop is CASSFEAVAYEQYF. The DNA for the CDR3 is TGCGCCAGCAGCTTCGAGGCGGTGGCCTACGAGCAGTACTTC.

The V and J genes are TRBV6-2 or TRBV6-3 and TRBJ1-2; a possible D gene is TRBD1 (6 bases). The CDR3 covers 14 residues. The V gene's germline CDR1 is MNHEY and CDR2 SVGEGT. The V and J ends lost 5 bases and 2 bases respectively, with 12 bases between them. The CDR3 is CASSRTGKNYGYTF. CDR3 nucleotide sequence: TGTGCCAGCAGTCGAACAGGGAAGAACTATGGCTACACCTTC.

A remark on this clonotype: The junction shows a germline mismatch at one end, possibly a read error. The chain has TRBV13 and TRBJ2-3; D may correspond to TRBD1 or TRBD2 (5 bases each). This CDR3 is built from 15 residues. Germline V CDR1 and CDR2: PRHDT, FYEKMQ (reference sequence). CDR3 coding DNA: TGTACCAGCAGCTTGGGGGTTACCCTCCCAGATACGCAGTATTTT. This gives the protein CTSSLGVTLPDTQYF.

The J gene is TRBJ2-5, the V gene TRBV28; D is perhaps TRBD2 (5 bases). CDR1 MDHEN and CDR2 SYDVKM come from the germline V gene. V shed 8 bases and J shed 4 bases, with 11 bases lying between them. The CDR3 covers 12 residues. CDR3: CASLAGRETQYF. The CDR3 DNA follows: TGTGCCAGCCTAGCCGGAAGAGAGACCCAGTACTTC.

This clonotype was seen once. This chain connects TRBV20-1 to TRBJ1-4; 7 bases map to TRBD1. The J segment lost 4 bases and the V segment lost 5 bases, leaving 10 bases of the junction unmatched. The CDR3 runs to 15 residues. Germline loops: CDR1 DFQATT, CDR2 SNEGSKA (reference sequence). The CDR3 coding sequence is TGCAGTGCTCCGCAAAAGGGACAGCTTAATGAAAAACTGTTTTTT. The encoded protein is CSAPQKGQLNEKLFF.

The chain joins TRBV20-1 to TRBJ2-7; D is perhaps TRBD1 (6 bases). The CDR3 has 12 residues. Germline V gives CDR1 DFQATT, CDR2 SNEGSKA (reference sequence). Trimming pared 3 bases from V and 7 bases from J, leaving 13 bases between. Here the CDR3 reads CSARASGVEQYF. CDR3 nucleotide sequence: TGCAGTGCTAGGGCCTCAGGGGTAGAGCAGTACTTC.

The chain uses TRBV4-3 and TRBJ2-1; no firm D call. Germline values: CDR1 LGHNA, CDR2 YSLEER. V was cut by 4 bases and J by 4 bases, with 14 bases left in between. This CDR3 is 15 amino acids long. The CDR3 region is CASSPGLDKYNEQFF. The CDR3 region has the DNA TGCGCCAGCAGCCCAGGCCTAGACAAATACAATGAGCAGTTCTTC.

This clonotype has more than one count but fewer than ten. CDR3 loop: CASPSGQPSNYGYTF. In DNA form, the CDR3 reads TGTGCCAGCCCCAGCGGACAGCCCTCTAACTATGGCTACACCTTC. This chain connects TRBV6-1 to TRBJ1-2; a weak D match, TRBD1 (6 bases). V lost 8 bases, J lost 0 bases, and 16 bases lay in between. The length of the CDR3 is 15 residues. Germline V lookup: CDR1 MNHNS, CDR2 SASEGT.

This rearrangement joins TRBV6-5 to TRBJ1-2; tentative D call: TRBD1 (5 bases). The germline V gene encodes CDR1 MNHEY and CDR2 SVGAGI. The germline V and J ends were trimmed by 8 bases and 7 bases, with 23 bases remaining between them. CDR3 length equals 15 residues. The CDR3 DNA follows: TGTGCCAGCGGACGGACGGGGCAGCGCGTCCTTGGCTACACCTTC. Its translation is CASGRTGQRVLGYTF.

The chain carries TRBV24-1 and TRBJ2-5; no reliable D call. Per germline, CDR1 KGHDR and CDR2 SFDVKD. CDR3 size: 13 residues. Trimming left V 5 bases short and J 5 bases short, with 11 bases between. The CDR3 DNA reads as TGTGCCACCAGTGGGGCCGACTTTGAGACCCAGTACTTC. Translation gives CATSGADFETQYF.

The V gene is TRBV29-1, the J gene TRBJ1-4; 7 bases are a match to TRBD1. CDR1 and CDR2 (germline): SQVTM, ANQGSEA. The CDR3 sequence is 12 residues long. Trimming removed 7 bases from V and 6 bases from J; junction bases left unmatched: 5. DNA for the CDR3: TGCAGCGATAGGGGGCTGGATGAAAAACTGTTTTTT. Its protein is CSDRGLDEKLFF. Full variable domain (rest looked up from reference TRBV29-1 and TRBJ1-4): SAVISQKPSRDICQRGTSLTIQCQVDSQVTMMFWYRQQPGQSLTLIATANQGSEATYESGFVIDKFPISRPNLTFSTLTVSNMSPEDSSIYLCSDRGLDEKLFFGSGTQLSVL.

The chain uses TRBV7-9 and TRBJ2-5; 7 bases agree with TRBD2. Per the germline V gene, CDR1 is SEHNR and CDR2 is FQNEAQ (reference sequence). After removal of 5 bases from V and 5 bases from J, the junction contained 11 bases not matched to a gene. This CDR3 comprises 15 residues. CDR3 sequence: CASSPASGYSETQYF. The CDR3 DNA reads TGTGCCAGCAGCCCCGCTAGCGGTTACTCGGAGACCCAGTACTTC.

The chain joins TRBV11-2 to TRBJ2-3; D might be TRBD1 or TRBD2, each matching 5 bases. This CDR3 region has 16 residues. Trimming took 1 base from V and 6 from J, leaving 17 bases between them. The germline V gene has CDR1 SGHAT and CDR2 FQNNGV. CDR3 protein: CASSLASGLLEDTQYF. The CDR3 bases are TGTGCCAGCAGCTTAGCCTCGGGGCTCCTGGAGGATACGCAGTATTTT.

This clonotype was picked up one time. The gene calls are TRBV28 and TRBJ2-7, with 8 bases that match TRBD2. CDR1 and CDR2 from the germline V gene are MDHEN and SYDVKM. The CDR3 runs to 17 residues. V lost 6 bases, J lost 0 bases, and 13 bases stayed unmatched. CDR3 coding DNA: TGTGCCAGCAGCTCCCCGGGTAGGAGCGGGAGCTCCTACGAGCAGTACTTC. Translating gives CASSSPGRSGSSYEQYF.

V and J are TRBV20-1 and TRBJ2-3; D may be TRBD1 or TRBD2 (5 bases each). The CDR3 is made up of 16 amino acids. The V gene's germline CDR1 is DFQATT and CDR2 SNEGSKA (reference sequence). Trimming shortened V by 6 bases and J by 2 bases, and 21 bases separated the two germline ends. The CDR3 DNA is TGCAGTGCCCCAAAGGGGCAGACTAAAATCACAGATACGCAGTATTTT. Encoded protein: CSAPKGQTKITDTQYF.

This chain uses TRBV10-3 with TRBJ2-3; possibly TRBD1 or TRBD2 for D (5 bases each). V shed 4 bases and J shed 2 bases, with 13 bases lying between them. Germline V gene sequence: CDR1 ENHRY, CDR2 SYGVKD. This CDR3 is built from 15 residues. The DNA for the CDR3 is TGTGCCATCAGTGGGGGCGGGCGATCCACAGATACGCAGTATTTT. Amino acids: CAISGGGRSTDTQYF.

This chain connects TRBV29-1 to TRBJ1-2; D perhaps matches TRBD1 (5 bases). V was trimmed by 6 bases and J by 3 bases, leaving 11 bases between them. The CDR3 covers 12 residues. Per germline, CDR1 SQVTM and CDR2 ANQGSEA. The CDR3 bases are TGCAGCGTGGCGAGGGGCTACTATGGCTACACCTTC. Amino acids: CSVARGYYGYTF.